This TCR beta chain comes out of a study of T cells expressing NK-cell markers. Germline-derived CDR1 and CDR2 are MDHEN and SYDVKM. This CDR3 is built from 14 residues. From its re-call of the 5' RACE reads, TCRdb lists each CDR3 protein once, without DNA. The table for this sample gives about 450,000 distinct CDR3 sequences. About this clonotype itself: Its target is unknown.

Study outcomes and limitations: Whether expanded NKG2C-expressing T cell clones recognize HCMV is unknown.

The chain has TRBV28 and TRBJ1-2; with no DNA, the TCRdb D assignment of TRBD1 cannot be verified. Sequenced sample: blood T cells: a sorted CD56 or NKG2C T cell subset, CD4+ or CD8+ T cells, or bulk PBMC T cells (not recorded which). The clonotype was recovered from a woman aged 18 to 75 in good health. CDR3 in amino acids: CASSSPRRVYGYTF.